The present TCR beta chain was sequenced within a study of blood T cell repertoires in COVID-19. Study-level information: Whether acute or convalescent, the COVID-19 samples came from the United States, Italy and Spain. The analysed material was cDNA or gDNA that came from T cells, B-cell-depleted T cells, or PBMCs.

In the authors' workflow: Quantification of nucleated cells was approximated via reference gene primer amplification. Clones were sequenced by immunoSEQ multiplex PCR, and TCRdb holds only the in-frame ones, with some missing. The D gene and trimming were derived from the DNA, and the V and J assignments and clone size from that table. The sample shows around 63,000 clones, 88% of them seen only once. The sample was peripheral blood. The sequence was collected from a man between 45 and 60 years old with active COVID-19.

Written as DNA, the CDR3 is TGTGCCAGCAGTTACTCAGCCCAGGCCAACACTGAAGCTTTCTTT. Its protein is CASSYSAQANTEAFF. The chain carries TRBV6-2 or TRBV6-3 and TRBJ1-1; no reliable D call. The CDR3 contains 15 residues. With 0 bases removed from V and 2 bases from J, the gap between germline ends came to 10 bases. Germline V gene data show CDR1 as MNHEY and CDR2 as SVGEGT.